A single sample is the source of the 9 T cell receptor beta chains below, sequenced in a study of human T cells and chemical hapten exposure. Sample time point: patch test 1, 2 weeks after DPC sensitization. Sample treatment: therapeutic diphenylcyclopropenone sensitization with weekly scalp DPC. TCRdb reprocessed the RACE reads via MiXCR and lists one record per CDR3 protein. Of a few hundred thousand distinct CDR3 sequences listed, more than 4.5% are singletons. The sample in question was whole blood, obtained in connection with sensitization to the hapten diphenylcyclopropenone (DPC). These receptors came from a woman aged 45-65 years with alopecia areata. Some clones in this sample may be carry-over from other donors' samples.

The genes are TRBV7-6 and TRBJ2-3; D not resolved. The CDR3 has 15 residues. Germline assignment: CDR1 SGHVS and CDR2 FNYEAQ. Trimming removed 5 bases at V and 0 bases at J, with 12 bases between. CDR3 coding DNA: TGTGCCAGCAGCCCGGACGGATCTAGCACAGATACGCAGTATTTT. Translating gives CASSPDGSSTDTQYF. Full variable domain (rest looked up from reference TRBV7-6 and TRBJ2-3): GAGVSQSPRYKVTKRGQDVALRCDPISGHVSLYWYRQALGQGPEFLTYFNYEAQQDKSGLPNDRFSAERPEGSISTLTIQRTEQRDSAMYRCASSPDGSSTDTQYFGPGTRLTVL.

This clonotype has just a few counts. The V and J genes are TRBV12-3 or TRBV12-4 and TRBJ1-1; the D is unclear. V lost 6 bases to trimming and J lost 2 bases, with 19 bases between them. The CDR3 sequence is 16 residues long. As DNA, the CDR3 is TGTGCCAGCAGCAGTTCCGTTCATTTTGGAAACACTGAAGCTTTCTTT. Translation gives CASSSSVHFGNTEAFF.

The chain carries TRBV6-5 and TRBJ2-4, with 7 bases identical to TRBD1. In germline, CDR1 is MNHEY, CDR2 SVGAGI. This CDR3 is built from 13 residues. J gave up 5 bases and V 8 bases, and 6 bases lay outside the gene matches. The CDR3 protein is CASLGQAENIQYF. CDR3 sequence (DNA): TGTGCCAGCCTCGGACAGGCCGAAAACATTCAGTACTTC.

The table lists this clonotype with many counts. CDR3 DNA sequence: TGTGCCAGCAGCGCGTCCGGGACAGTGGTCCAGTATTTT. Protein: CASSASGTVVQYF. The rearrangement joins TRBV7-2 to TRBJ2-3; 7 bases align to TRBD1. The CDR3 is 13 amino acids. CDR1 and CDR2 from the germline V gene are SGHTA and FQGNSA. V was clipped by 5 bases and J by 12 bases; unmatched bases: 11.

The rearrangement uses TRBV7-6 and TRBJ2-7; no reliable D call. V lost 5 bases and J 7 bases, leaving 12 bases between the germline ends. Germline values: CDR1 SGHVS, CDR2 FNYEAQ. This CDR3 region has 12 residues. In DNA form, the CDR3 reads TGTGCCAGCAGCCCTCACGTGGGTGAGCAGTACTTC. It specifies CASSPHVGEQYF.

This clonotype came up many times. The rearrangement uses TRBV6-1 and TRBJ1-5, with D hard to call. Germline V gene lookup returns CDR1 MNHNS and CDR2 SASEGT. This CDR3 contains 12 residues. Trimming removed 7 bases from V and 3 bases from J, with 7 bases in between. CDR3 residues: CASTENNQPQHF. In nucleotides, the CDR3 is TGTGCCAGCACCGAAAACAATCAGCCCCAGCATTTT.

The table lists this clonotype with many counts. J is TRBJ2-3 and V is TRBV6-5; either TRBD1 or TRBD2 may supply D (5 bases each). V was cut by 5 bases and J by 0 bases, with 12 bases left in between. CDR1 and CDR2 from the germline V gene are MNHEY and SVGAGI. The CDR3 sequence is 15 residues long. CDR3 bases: TGTGCCAGCAGTGCCGGGACCCAAAGCACAGATACGCAGTATTTT. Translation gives CASSAGTQSTDTQYF.

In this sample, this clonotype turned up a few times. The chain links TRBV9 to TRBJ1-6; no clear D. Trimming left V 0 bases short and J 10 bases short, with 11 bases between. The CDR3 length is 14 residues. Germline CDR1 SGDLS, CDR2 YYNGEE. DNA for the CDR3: TGTGCCAGCAGCGTAGTGGGGAAAGGCTCACCCCTCCACTTT. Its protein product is CASSVVGKGSPLHF.

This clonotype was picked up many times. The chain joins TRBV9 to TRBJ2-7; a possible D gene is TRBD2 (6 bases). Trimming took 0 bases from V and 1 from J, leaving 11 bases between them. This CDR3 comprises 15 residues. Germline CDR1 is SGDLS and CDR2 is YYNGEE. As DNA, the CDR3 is TGTGCCAGCAGCGTAGCCGTAGCGGAATCCTACGAGCAGTACTTC. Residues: CASSVAVAESYEQYF.